This is a list of T cell receptor beta chains from one sample in a study of cytomegalovirus exposure and HLA in healthy donors. Sequencing used immunoSEQ multiplex PCR; TCRdb keeps in-frame clones, though not all of them. Among about 140,000 clones listed, under 70% were seen once. The specimen sequenced was PBMCs. The receptors shown here come from a woman aged 60-75 years in good health and CMV-seronegative. Both conserved end residues are part of each CDR3. The order of the fields is CDR3 DNA, CDR3 protein, clone size, J gene, V gene, D gene. D genes are given only for firm matches. The size of a clone is reported for some rows only, either as once, few or many, or as a class for expanded clones.

TGTGCCAGCAGCCCTTTAAGGGAGTCTAGTTCACCCCTCCACTTT	CASSPLRESSSPLHF	NA	TRBJ1-6	TRBV6-5	NA
TGTGCCAGCAGCTTGGGGACAGGGCGTACAGATACGCAGTATTTT	CASSLGTGRTDTQYF	NA	TRBJ2-3	TRBV5-5	TRBD1
TGTGCCAGCAGTTACTCTGGGGACTGGAAAACTGAAGCTTTCTTT	CASSYSGDWKTEAFF	NA	TRBJ1-1	TRBV6-5	NA
TGCGCCAGCAGCTTGGAGGCTAGCGGGAGGGCCTCGGAGCAGTTCTTC	CASSLEASGRASEQFF	NA	TRBJ2-1	TRBV5-1	TRBD2
TGCGCCAGCAGCCAAGATAGGGCAGGTCAGGGCAATGAGCAGTTCTTC	CASSQDRAGQGNEQFF	NA	TRBJ2-1	TRBV4-1	NA
TGTGCCAGTAGTATAGCCCTGACAGGGCGTGATGGCTACACCTTC	CASSIALTGRDGYTF	NA	TRBJ1-2	TRBV19	TRBD1
TGTGCCAGCAGTTACAAGGCGGGGACCTCCTACAATGAGCAGTTCTTC	CASSYKAGTSYNEQFF	NA	TRBJ2-1	TRBV6-6	NA
TGTGCCAGCAGCGGGAGGGCCCGAAACGCCGGGGAGCTGTTTTTT	CASSGRARNAGELFF	few	TRBJ2-2	TRBV5-4	TRBD2
TGTGCCAGCAGCCTACAGGGGTCCCCTAATCAGCCCCAGCATTTT	CASSLQGSPNQPQHF	NA	TRBJ1-5	TRBV5-5	TRBD1
TGCGCCAGCAGCCAAACGAGACTAGCGTTCTACAATGAGCAGTTCTTC	CASSQTRLAFYNEQFF	NA	TRBJ2-1	TRBV4-3	TRBD2
TGTGCCAGCAGCTTTGGGCAGGGGCCTAATAATTCACCCCTCCACTTT	CASSFGQGPNNSPLHF	NA	TRBJ1-6	TRBV5-6	NA
TGTGCCAGCAGCCCGGGCCACAGGGGTTCCACTGAAGCTTTCTTT	CASSPGHRGSTEAFF	NA	TRBJ1-1	TRBV9	TRBD1
TGTGCCAGCAGTTCCCGCGGGGGGCTCTCCTACGAGCAGTACTTC	CASSSRGGLSYEQYF	NA	TRBJ2-7	TRBV6-6	TRBD2
TGTTCCAGCAGCTTGGGAGGTGGGGAGACCCAGTACTTC	CSSSLGGGETQYF	few	TRBJ2-5	TRBV7-9	NA
TGTGCCAGCAAACCGGGACAGTCTTCGTACGAGCAGTACTTC	CASKPGQSSYEQYF	NA	TRBJ2-7	TRBV7-2	TRBD1
TGTGCCAGCAGGACCGTGGCAGGGGGATCGAATGAGCAGTTCTTC	CASRTVAGGSNEQFF	once	TRBJ2-1	TRBV28	TRBD1
TGTGCCAGCGGCGGCGGGGGTCTCGACACTGAAGCTTTCTTT	CASGGGGLDTEAFF	NA	TRBJ1-1	TRBV9	NA
TGTGCCAGCAGTGAAACGGGAGGAATTCACGAGCAGTACTTC	CASSETGGIHEQYF	few	TRBJ2-7	TRBV6-1	TRBD2
TGTGCCAGCAGCTTGGGGCAGGGGTCCACCGGGGAGCTGTTTTTT	CASSLGQGSTGELFF	NA	TRBJ2-2	TRBV5-4	NA
TGCGCCAGCAGCCAAGATCAGCTAGCGGAGCAGTTCTTC	CASSQDQLAEQFF	NA	TRBJ2-1	TRBV4-3	NA
TGTGCCAGCAGCGTAACGGGAATCACAGATACGCAGTATTTT	CASSVTGITDTQYF	once	TRBJ2-3	TRBV9	NA
TGCGCCAGCAGCTTGGTGCAGGGGGCTGTGTACGAGCAGTACTTC	CASSLVQGAVYEQYF	NA	TRBJ2-7	TRBV5-1	TRBD1
TGTGCCAGCAGTTACTCGAATGCGGGACAGACCGGGGAGCTGTTTTTT	CASSYSNAGQTGELFF	NA	TRBJ2-2	TRBV6-6	NA
TGCGCCAGCAGCCCCGGGCCTGGGACAGCTAATGAAAAACTGTTTTTT	CASSPGPGTANEKLFF	few	TRBJ1-4	TRBV5-1	TRBD1
TGTGCCAGCAGCTTGGCCGGGATACTAGCGGGGGGGAACGAGCAGTACTTC	CASSLAGILAGGNEQYF	NA	TRBJ2-7	TRBV5-4	TRBD2
TGTGCCATCAGTGAGTCGACTCTTAGGACTAGCAAGCCCTACGAGCAGTACTTC	CAISESTLRTSKPYEQYF	NA	TRBJ2-7	TRBV10-3	TRBD2